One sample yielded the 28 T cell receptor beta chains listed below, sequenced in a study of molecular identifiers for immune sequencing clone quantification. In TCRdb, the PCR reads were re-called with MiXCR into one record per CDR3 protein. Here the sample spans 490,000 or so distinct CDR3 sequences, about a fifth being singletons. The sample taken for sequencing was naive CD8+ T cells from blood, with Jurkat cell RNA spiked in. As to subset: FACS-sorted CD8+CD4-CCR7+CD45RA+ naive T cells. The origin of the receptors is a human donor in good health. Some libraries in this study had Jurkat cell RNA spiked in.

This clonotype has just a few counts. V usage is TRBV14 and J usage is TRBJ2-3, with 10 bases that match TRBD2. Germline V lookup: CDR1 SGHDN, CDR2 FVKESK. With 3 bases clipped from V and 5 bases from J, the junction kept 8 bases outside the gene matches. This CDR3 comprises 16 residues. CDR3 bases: TGTGCCAGCAGCCACACTAGCGGGGCCCCACAAGATACGCAGTATTTT. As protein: CASSHTSGAPQDTQYF.

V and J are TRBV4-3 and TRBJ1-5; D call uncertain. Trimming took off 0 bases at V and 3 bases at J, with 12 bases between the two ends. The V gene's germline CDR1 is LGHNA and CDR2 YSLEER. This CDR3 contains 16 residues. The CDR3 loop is CASSQDGFGSNQPQHF. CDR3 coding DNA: TGCGCCAGCAGCCAAGATGGCTTTGGGTCCAATCAGCCCCAGCATTTT.

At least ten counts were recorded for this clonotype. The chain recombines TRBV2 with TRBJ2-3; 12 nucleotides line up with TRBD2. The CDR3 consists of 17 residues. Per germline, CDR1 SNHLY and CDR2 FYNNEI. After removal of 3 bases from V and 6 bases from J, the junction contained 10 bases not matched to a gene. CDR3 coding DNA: TGTGCCAGCAGTGAGGGGAGACTAGCGGGAGTACGCGATACGCAGTATTTT. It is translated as CASSEGRLAGVRDTQYF.

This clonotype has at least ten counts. The CDR3 loop is CASSWGWGIQNTEAFF. The CDR3 bases are TGCGCCAGCAGTTGGGGCTGGGGGATTCAAAACACTGAAGCTTTCTTT. This chain connects TRBV5-1 to TRBJ1-1; TRBD1 might be the D (5 bases). The CDR3 totals 16 residues. The V gene lost 5 bases and the J gene lost 2 bases, with 19 bases spanning the gap. CDR1 SGHRS and CDR2 YFSETQ come from the germline V gene.

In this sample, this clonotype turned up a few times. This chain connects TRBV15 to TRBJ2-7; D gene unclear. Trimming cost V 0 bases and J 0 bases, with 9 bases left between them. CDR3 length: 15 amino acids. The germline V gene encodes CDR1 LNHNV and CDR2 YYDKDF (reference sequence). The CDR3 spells CATSRDLHSSYEQYF. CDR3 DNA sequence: TGTGCCACCAGCAGAGATCTACACAGCTCCTACGAGCAGTACTTC.

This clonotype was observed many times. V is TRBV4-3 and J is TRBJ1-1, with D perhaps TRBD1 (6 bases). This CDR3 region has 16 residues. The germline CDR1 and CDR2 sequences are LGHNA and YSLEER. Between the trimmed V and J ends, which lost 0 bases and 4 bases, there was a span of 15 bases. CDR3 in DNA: TGCGCCAGCAGCCAAGACGGGGGGCCGGCTAGCACTGAAGCTTTCTTT. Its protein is CASSQDGGPASTEAFF.

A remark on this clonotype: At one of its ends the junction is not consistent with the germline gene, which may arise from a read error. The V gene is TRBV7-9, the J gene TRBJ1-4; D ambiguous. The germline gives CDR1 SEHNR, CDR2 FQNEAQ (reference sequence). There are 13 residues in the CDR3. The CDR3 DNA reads TGTGCCAGCAGCTTAATCGAGAATGAAGAACTGTTTTTT. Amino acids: CASSLIENEELFF. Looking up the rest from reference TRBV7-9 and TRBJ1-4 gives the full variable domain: DTGVSQNPRHKITKRGQNVTFRCDPISEHNRLYWYRQTLGQGPEFLTYFQNEAQLEKSRLLSDRFSAERPKGSFSTLEIQRTEQGDSAMYLCASSLIENEELFFGSGTQLSVL.

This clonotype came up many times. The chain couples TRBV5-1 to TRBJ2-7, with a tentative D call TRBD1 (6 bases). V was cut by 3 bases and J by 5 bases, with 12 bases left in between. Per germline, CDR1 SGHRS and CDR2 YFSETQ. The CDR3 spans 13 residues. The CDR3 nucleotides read TGCGCCAGCAGCTCATCAGGGGTCGACGAGCAGTACTTC. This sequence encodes CASSSSGVDEQYF.

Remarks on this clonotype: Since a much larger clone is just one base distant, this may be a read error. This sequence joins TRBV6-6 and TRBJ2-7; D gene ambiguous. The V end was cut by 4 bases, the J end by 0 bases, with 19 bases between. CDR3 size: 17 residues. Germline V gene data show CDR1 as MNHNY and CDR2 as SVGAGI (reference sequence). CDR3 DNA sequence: TGTGCCAGCAGTTTAACCTTAGTGGCGAGGCACTCCTACGAGCAGTACTTC. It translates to CASSLTLVARHSYEQYF.

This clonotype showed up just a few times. The CDR3 region has the DNA TGTGCCAGCAGTCCAGCATGGGGTGATCAGCCCCAGCATTTT. This encodes CASSPAWGDQPQHF. The gene calls are TRBV5-5 and TRBJ1-5; the D is unclear. Germline V gene sequence: CDR1 SGHKS, CDR2 YYEKEE (reference sequence). The CDR3 is 14 amino acids. V lost 5 bases, J lost 5 bases, and 14 bases lay in between.

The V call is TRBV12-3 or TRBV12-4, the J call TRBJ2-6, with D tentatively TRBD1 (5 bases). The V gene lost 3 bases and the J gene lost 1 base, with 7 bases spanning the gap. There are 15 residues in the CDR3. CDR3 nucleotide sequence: TGTGCCAGCAGTTTCTCAGGGTCTGGGGCCAACGTCCTGACTTTC. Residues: CASSFSGSGANVLTF.

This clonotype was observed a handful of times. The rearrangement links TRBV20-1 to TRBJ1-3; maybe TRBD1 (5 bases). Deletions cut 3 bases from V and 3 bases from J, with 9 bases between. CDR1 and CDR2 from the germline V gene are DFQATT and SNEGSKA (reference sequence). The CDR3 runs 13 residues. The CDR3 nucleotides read TGCAGTGCTAGGCCAGGGTTTGGAAACACCATATATTTT. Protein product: CSARPGFGNTIYF.

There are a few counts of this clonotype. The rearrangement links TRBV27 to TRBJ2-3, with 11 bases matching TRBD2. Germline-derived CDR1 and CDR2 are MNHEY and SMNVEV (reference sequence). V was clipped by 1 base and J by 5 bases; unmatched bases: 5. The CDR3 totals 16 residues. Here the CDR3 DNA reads TGTGCCAGCAGTTTATTAGCGGGGGGGCTTGAAGATACGCAGTATTTT. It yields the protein CASSLLAGGLEDTQYF.

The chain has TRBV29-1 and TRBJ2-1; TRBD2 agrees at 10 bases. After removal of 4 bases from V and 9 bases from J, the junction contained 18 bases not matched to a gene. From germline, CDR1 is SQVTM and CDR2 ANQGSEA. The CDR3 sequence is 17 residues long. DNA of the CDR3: TGCAGCGTTGGAGATCCGGTTGGGAGCGGGGGGGTATTTGAGCAGTTCTTC. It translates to CSVGDPVGSGGVFEQFF.

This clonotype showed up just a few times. The CDR3 sequence is CASSYNYGEGGTF. The CDR3 DNA follows: TGTGCCAGCAGCTATAACTATGGCGAGGGGGGCACCTTC. The chain couples TRBV5-4 to TRBJ1-2, with D possibly matching TRBD1 (6 bases). The germline V and J ends were trimmed by 3 bases and 13 bases, with 19 bases remaining between them. Germline assignment: CDR1 SGHNT and CDR2 YYREEE (reference sequence). The CDR3 totals 13 residues.

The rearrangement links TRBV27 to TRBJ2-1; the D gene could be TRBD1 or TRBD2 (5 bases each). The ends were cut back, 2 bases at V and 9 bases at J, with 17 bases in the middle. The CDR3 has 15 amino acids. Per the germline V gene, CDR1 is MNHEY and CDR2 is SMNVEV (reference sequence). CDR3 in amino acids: CASSLHGAGYAEQFF. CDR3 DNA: TGTGCCAGCAGTTTACACGGGGCGGGTTATGCTGAGCAGTTCTTC.

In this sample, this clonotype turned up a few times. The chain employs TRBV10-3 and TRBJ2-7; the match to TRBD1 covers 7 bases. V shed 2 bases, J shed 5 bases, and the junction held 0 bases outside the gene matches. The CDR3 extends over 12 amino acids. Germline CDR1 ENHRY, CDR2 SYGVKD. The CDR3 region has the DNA TGTGCCATCAGTGAGGACAGGGACGAGCAGTACTTC. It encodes CAISEDRDEQYF.

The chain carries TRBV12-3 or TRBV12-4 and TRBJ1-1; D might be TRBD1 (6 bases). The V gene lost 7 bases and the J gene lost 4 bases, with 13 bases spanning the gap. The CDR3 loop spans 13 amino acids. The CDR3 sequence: CASTATGSTEAFF. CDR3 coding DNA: TGTGCCAGCACCGCCACAGGGAGCACTGAAGCTTTCTTT.

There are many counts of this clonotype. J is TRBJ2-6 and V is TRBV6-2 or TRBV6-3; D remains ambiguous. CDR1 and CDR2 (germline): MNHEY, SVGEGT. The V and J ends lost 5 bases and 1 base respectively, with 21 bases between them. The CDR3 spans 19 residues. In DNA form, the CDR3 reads TGTGCCAGCAGTCCCCTGTTCGGTAAATTGGGATCTGGGGCCAACGTCCTGACTTTC. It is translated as CASSPLFGKLGSGANVLTF.

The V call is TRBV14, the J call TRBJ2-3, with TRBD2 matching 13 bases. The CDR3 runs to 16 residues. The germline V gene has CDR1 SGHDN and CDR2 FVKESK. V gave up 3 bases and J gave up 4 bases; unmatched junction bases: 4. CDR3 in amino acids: CASSHGLAGEADTQYF. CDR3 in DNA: TGTGCCAGCAGCCACGGACTAGCGGGAGAGGCAGATACGCAGTATTTT.

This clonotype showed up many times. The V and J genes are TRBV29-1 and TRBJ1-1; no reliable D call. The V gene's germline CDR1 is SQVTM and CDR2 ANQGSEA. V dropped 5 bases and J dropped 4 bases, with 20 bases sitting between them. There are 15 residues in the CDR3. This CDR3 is CSVTTRALIGTEAFF. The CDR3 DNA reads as TGCAGCGTTACTACGAGGGCACTGATTGGCACTGAAGCTTTCTTT.

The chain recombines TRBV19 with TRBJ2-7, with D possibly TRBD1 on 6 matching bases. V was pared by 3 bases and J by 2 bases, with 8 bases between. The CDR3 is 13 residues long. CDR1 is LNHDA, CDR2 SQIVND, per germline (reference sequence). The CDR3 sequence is CASSMSGAYEQYF. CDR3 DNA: TGTGCCAGTAGTATGTCAGGGGCCTACGAGCAGTACTTC.

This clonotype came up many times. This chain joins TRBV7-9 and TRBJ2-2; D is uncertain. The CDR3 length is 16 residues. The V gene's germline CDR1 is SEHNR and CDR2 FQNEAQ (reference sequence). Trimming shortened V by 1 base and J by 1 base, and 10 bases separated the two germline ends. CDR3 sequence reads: CASSLVTGRNTGELFF. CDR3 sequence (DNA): TGTGCCAGCAGCTTAGTGACGGGCCGGAACACCGGGGAGCTGTTTTTT.

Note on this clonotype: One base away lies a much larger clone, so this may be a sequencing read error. The CDR3 sequence is CASSIGTSGKNIRYF. The DNA of the CDR3 is TGTGCCAGTAGTATAGGAACTAGCGGGAAAAACATTCGGTACTTC. The chain links TRBV19 to TRBJ2-4, with 10 bases that match TRBD2. The CDR3 consists of 15 residues. Germline V gene lookup returns CDR1 LNHDA and CDR2 SQIVND (reference sequence).

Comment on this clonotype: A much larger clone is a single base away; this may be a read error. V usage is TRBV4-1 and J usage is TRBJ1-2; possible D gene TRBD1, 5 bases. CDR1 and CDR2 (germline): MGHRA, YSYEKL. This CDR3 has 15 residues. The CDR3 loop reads CTSSQGTGPRYGYTF. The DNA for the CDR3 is TGCACCAGCAGCCAAGGGACGGGGCCGCGGTATGGCTACACCTTC.

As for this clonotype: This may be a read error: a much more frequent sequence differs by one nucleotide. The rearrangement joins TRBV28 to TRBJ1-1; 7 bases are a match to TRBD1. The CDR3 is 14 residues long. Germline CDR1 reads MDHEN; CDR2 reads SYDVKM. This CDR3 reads CASSLDRPNTEALF. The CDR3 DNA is TGTGCCAGCAGCCTGGACAGGCCCAACACTGAAGCTCTCTTT.

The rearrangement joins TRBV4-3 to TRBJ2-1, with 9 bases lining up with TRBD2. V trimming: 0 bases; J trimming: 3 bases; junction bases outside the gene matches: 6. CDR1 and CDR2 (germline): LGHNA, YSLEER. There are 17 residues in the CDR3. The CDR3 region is CASSQDRGTSLYNEQFF. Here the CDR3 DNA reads TGCGCCAGCAGCCAAGATCGGGGGACTAGCCTCTACAATGAGCAGTTCTTC.

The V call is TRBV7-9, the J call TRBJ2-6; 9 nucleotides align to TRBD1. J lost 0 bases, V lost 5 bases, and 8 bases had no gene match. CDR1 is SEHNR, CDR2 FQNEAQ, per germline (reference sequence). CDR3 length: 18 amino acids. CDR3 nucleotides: TGTGCCAGCAGCGCGCGGACAGGGGAAGGCTCTGGGGCCAACGTCCTGACTTTC. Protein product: CASSARTGEGSGANVLTF.